This entry is about one T cell receptor (beta chain). Antigen specificity is unknown. The CDR3 length is 15 residues. The V and J ends lost 1 base and 1 base, in that order; junction bases with no gene match: 3. Germline V lookup: CDR1 SNHLY, CDR2 FYNNEI. This specimen comes from a study of cytomegalovirus exposure and HLA in healthy donors. Study results and limitations: While the bulk of TCR sequences proved rare, some public TCRs turned up in many donors. Presence/absence analyses assumed roughly uniform sequencing depth across donors. Among the most significant clusters, several appeared linked to common viral pathogens in a later analysis. HLA alleles were associated with 16,000 or so TCR beta sequences in a later analysis at 0.05 false discovery rate.

Researchers ran the PCR with 60 Vbeta and 13 Jbeta primers. Assay used: immunoSEQ multiplex PCR; TCRdb lists only in-frame clones, some missing. The sample comprises 250,000 to 350,000 clones, about four fifths of which are singletons, and more than 0.3% rests with the top ten. The sequenced material came from PBMCs. V usage is TRBV2 and J usage is TRBJ2-7, with 8 bases matching TRBD2. The receptor was derived from a girl aged 2-15 years in good health and CMV-seronegative. The CDR3 loop reads CASSEVAGLSYEQYF. CDR3 DNA: TGTGCCAGCAGTGAAGTAGCGGGATTGTCCTACGAGCAGTACTTC.